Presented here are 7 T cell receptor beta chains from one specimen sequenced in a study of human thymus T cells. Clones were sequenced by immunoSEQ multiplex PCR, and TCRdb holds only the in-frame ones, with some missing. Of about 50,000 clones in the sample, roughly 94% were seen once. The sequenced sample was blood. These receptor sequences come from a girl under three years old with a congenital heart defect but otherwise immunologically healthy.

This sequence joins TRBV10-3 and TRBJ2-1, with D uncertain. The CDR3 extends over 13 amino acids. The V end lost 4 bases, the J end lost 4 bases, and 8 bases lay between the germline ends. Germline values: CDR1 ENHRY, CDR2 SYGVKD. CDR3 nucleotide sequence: TGTGCCATCAGTGCGGGCGTTTACAATGAGCAGTTCTTC. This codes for CAISAGVYNEQFF.

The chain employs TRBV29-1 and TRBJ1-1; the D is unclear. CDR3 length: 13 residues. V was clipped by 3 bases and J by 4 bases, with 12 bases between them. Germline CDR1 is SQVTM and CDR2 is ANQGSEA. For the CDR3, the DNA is TGCAGCGTTGACGGGTTGCTGGGCACTGAAGCTTTCTTT. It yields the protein CSVDGLLGTEAFF.

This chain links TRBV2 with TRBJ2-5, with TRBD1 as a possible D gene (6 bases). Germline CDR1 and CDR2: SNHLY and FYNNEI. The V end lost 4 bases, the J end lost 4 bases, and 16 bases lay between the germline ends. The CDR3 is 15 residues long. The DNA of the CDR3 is TGTGCCAGCAGTGGCCCACAGGGATCCGGAGAGACCCAGTACTTC. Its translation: CASSGPQGSGETQYF.

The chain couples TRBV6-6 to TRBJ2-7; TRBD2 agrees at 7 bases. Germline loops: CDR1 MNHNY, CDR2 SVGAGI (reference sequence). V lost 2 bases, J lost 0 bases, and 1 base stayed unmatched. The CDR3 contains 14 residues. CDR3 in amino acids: CASSYLAASYEQYF. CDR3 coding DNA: TGTGCCAGCAGTTACCTAGCGGCCTCCTACGAGCAGTACTTC.

The DNA of the CDR3 is TGTGCCAGCTCACCGAGAGGACAGAACTTCGAAGCTTTCTTT. The encoded protein is CASSPRGQNFEAFF. The rearrangement uses TRBV18 and TRBJ1-1, with D perhaps TRBD1 (6 bases). The CDR3 has 14 residues. The ends were cut back, 3 bases at V and 8 bases at J, with 16 bases in the middle. Germline V gene lookup returns CDR1 KGHSH and CDR2 LQKENI.

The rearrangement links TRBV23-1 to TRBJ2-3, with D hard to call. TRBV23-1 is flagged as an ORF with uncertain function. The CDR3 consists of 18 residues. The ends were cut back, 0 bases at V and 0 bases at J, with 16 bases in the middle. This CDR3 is CASSQSMVAGTSTDTQYF. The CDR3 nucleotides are TGCGCCAGCAGTCAATCAATGGTAGCAGGTACTAGCACAGATACGCAGTATTTT.

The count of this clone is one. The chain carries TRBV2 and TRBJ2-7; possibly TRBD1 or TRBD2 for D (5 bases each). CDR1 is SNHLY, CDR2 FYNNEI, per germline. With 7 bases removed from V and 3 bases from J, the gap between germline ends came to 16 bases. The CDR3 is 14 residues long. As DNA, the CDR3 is TGTGCCAGCATCTCGAGAACAGGAGGCTACGAGCAGTACTTC. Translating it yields CASISRTGGYEQYF.